This TCR beta chain was profiled in a study of T cell changes during pregnancy in multiple sclerosis. Some clones are missing from TCRdb's copy, which holds only in-frame ones; the method was immunoSEQ multiplex PCR. Of about 59,000 clones in the sample, 90% to 95% were seen once. The sequence was collected from a female donor with multiple sclerosis, enrolled in a pregnancy study. Sequenced here: CD4+ T cells from peripheral blood mononuclear cells, sampled before pregnancy.

The chain's CDR3 is CASSLAQGRYTF. The CDR3 DNA is TGTGCCAGCAGCTTAGCGCAGGGGCGCTACACCTTC. V and J are TRBV7-2 and TRBJ1-2; D may be TRBD1 (6 bases). V lost 0 bases, J lost 9 bases, and 8 bases lay in between. Germline V gives CDR1 SGHTA, CDR2 FQGNSA. This CDR3 region has 12 residues.